A selection of T cell receptor beta chains follows, all from one sample in a study of shared clonotypes between healthy human individuals. The table came from immunoSEQ multiplex PCR; TCRdb's copy has only in-frame clones and leaves some out. The table has about 2 million clones, 90% to 95% seen once. Sequencing input: naive CD4+ T cells sorted from blood. Every receptor here comes from a man younger than 30 in good health. Each CDR3 is given with its conserved first and last residue. The order of the fields is J gene, V gene, clone size, D gene, CDR3 DNA, CDR3 protein. D genes are given only for firm matches. Clone size is stated in some rows and not others, as once, few, many or a class when expanded.

TRBJ2-1 TRBV29-1 once TRBD2 TGCAGCGTTATGCCTAGCGGGAGTCTCAATGAGCAGTTCTTC CSVMPSGSLNEQFF
TRBJ2-5 TRBV6-1 . . TGTGCCAGCAGTGAATGGGGACGGTTCCAAGAGACCCAGTACTTC CASSEWGRFQETQYF
TRBJ2-2 TRBV25-1 . TRBD2 TGTGCCAGCAGTCCCCGGCGAGGCGGGAGGGCGAATGGCGGGGAGCTGTTTTTT CASSPRRGGRANGGELFF
TRBJ1-1 TRBV6-5 . . TGTGCCAGCAGTTACTCCGGGCCAATCGGGGCTTTCTTT CASSYSGPIGAFF
TRBJ2-1 TRBV10-1 . TRBD2 TGCGCCAGCAGTGGGGCGACTAGCGGGGGAATCTCCTACAATGAGCAGTTCTTC CASSGATSGGISYNEQFF
TRBJ2-3 TRBV5-4 . . TGTGCCAGCAGCTTCCCCGGACAGCGATCCACAGATACGCAGTATTTT CASSFPGQRSTDTQYF
TRBJ1-2 TRBV7-9 . . TGTGCCAGCAGCTTACTCAGTCCCCAGACTAACTATGGCTACACCTTC CASSLLSPQTNYGYTF
TRBJ2-5 TRBV5-1 . . TGCGCCAGCAACGGTGCCCCCCCGACCTTACGAGAGACCCAGTACTTC CASNGAPPTLRETQYF
TRBJ2-7 TRBV5-1 . TRBD1 TGCGCCAGCAGCGAAGGGGACAGTCTCTACGAGCAGTACTTC CASSEGDSLYEQYF
TRBJ2-7 TRBV6-5 . TRBD1 TGTGCCAGCAGTAAGGACAGGACATTTGAGCAGTACTTC CASSKDRTFEQYF
TRBJ2-7 TRBV5-8 . . TGTGCCAGCAGCCCAGCTCGGGGTGTGCAGTACTTC CASSPARGVQYF
TRBJ2-2 TRBV28 . TRBD2 TGTGCCAGCAGCCCCTCCGGGACTAAGAACACCGGGGAGCTGTTTTTT CASSPSGTKNTGELFF
TRBJ2-2 TRBV7-2 . TRBD2 TGTGCCAGCTTTGGGGCTAGCGGCATGGAGCTGTTTTTT CASFGASGMELFF
TRBJ2-7 TRBV7-9 . TRBD1 TGTGCCAGCAGCCCGGGACAGGGAGTGGGGGAGCAGTACTTC CASSPGQGVGEQYF
TRBJ2-3 TRBV7-8 . . TGTGCCAGCAGCTTAGTTAGATCGTCGACGCAGTATTTT CASSLVRSSTQYF
TRBJ1-2 TRBV7-9 . TRBD1 TGTGCCAGCAGCTTTCTCGTGACAGGGAACTATGGCTACACCTTC CASSFLVTGNYGYTF
TRBJ2-7 TRBV18 once TRBD1 TGTGCCAGCTCAACCGGGACAGGGATCCCATACGAGCAGTACTTC CASSTGTGIPYEQYF
TRBJ2-1 TRBV4-3 . . TGCGCCAGCAGCCAAGATCCGGAGGGACACAACAATGAGCAGTTCTTC CASSQDPEGHNNEQFF
TRBJ1-3 TRBV9 . TRBD1 TGTGCCAGCAGCGCAGGACAGGGTCGGGGGTCTGGAAACACCATATATTTT CASSAGQGRGSGNTIYF
TRBJ2-7 TRBV2 . . TGTGCCAGCAGTGAACTGCGGAACTCCTACGAGCAGTACTTC CASSELRNSYEQYF
TRBJ2-5 TRBV5-1 . TRBD2 TGCGCCAGCAGCTTGCCGAGCGGGGCACAAGAGACCCAGTACTTC CASSLPSGAQETQYF
TRBJ2-7 TRBV20-1 . . TGCAGTGCTAGGGGGGCGTGGGAGCAGTACTTC CSARGAWEQYF
TRBJ2-3 TRBV2 . TRBD2 TGTGCCGGAACTAGCGGGGGGACCAGCAGGTATTTT CAGTSGGTSRYF
TRBJ1-1 TRBV5-1 . . TGCGCCAGCAAGGTCGGGACACCCAACACTGAAGCTTTCTTT CASKVGTPNTEAFF
TRBJ1-5 TRBV5-1 . . TGCGCCAGCAGAGGTCACTTTGATCAGCCCCAGCATTTT CASRGHFDQPQHF